The 14 T cell receptor beta chains below all came from one sample that was sequenced in a study of HIV-infected children after antiretroviral therapy interruption. A 3' RACE protocol on RNA, with unique molecular identifiers, produced the TCR library. TCRdb reanalysed the 3' RACE reads using MiXCR and keeps one entry per CDR3 protein. Among some 40,000 distinct CDR3 sequences listed, 5% to 8% were seen once. Noted treatment: PENTA 11 planned treatment interruption arm or continuous ART arm. Sequencing was performed on CD45RA+ CD4+ T cells from PBMCs, pooled from several time points, taken from a donor given antiretroviral therapy, either interrupted or continuous. Documented subset: naive CD4+ CD45RA+ CD45RO- T cells. The receptors here all came from a pool of human donors with HIV.

The table lists this clonotype with many counts. The V and J genes are TRBV3-1 and TRBJ1-2; 7 nucleotides match TRBD1. After removal of 5 bases from V and 6 bases from J, the junction contained 9 bases not matched to a gene. The CDR3 has 14 amino acids. Germline V gene data show CDR1 as LGHDT and CDR2 as YNNKEL (reference sequence). CDR3 DNA sequence: TGTGCCAGCAGCTCCAGACAGGGAAAAAATGGCTACACCTTC. It yields the protein CASSSRQGKNGYTF.

This clonotype has only a few counts. The rearrangement links TRBV25-1 to TRBJ2-3; D is unclear. The CDR3 loop spans 13 amino acids. Per germline, CDR1 MGHDK and CDR2 SYGVNS. The ends were cut back, 2 bases at V and 0 bases at J, with 3 bases in the middle. DNA for the CDR3: TGTGCCAGCAGTGAACTCAGCACAGATACGCAGTATTTT. As protein: CASSELSTDTQYF.

This clonotype was counted only a few times. A much bigger clone sits one base away, suggesting this may be a read error. The chain links TRBV7-2 to TRBJ2-2; 13 nucleotides align to TRBD2. The V segment lost 8 bases and the J segment 8 bases; nucleotides outside the gene matches: 8. This CDR3 contains 15 residues. From germline, CDR1 is SGHTA and CDR2 FQGNSA. The CDR3 spells CASGRTSGGAGELFF. The CDR3 nucleotides are TGTGCCAGCGGCCGAACTAGCGGGGGGGCAGGGGAGCTGTTTTTT.

This clonotype appeared many times. The V and J genes are TRBV20-1 and TRBJ2-3; 14 nucleotides agree with TRBD2. CDR1 and CDR2 from the germline V gene are DFQATT and SNEGSKA (reference sequence). This CDR3 region has 17 residues. V shed 5 bases, J shed 7 bases, and the junction held 14 bases outside the gene matches. CDR3 sequence (DNA): TGCAGTGCTCCAGGTGGACTAGCGGGGGGCCCCCGATATACGCAGTATTTT. It specifies CSAPGGLAGGPRYTQYF.

This clonotype was counted only a few times. V usage is TRBV6-5 and J usage is TRBJ2-7; a possible D gene is TRBD2 (6 bases). V dropped 8 bases and J dropped 10 bases, with 30 bases sitting between them. The CDR3 is 16 amino acids. Looked up from germline, CDR1 is MNHEY and CDR2 is SVGAGI. The DNA for the CDR3 is TGTGCCAGCGGTGATTTCCGGGACTGGGGGTCCTATGAACAGTACTTC. Protein product: CASGDFRDWGSYEQYF.

This clonotype was detected ten times or more. V is TRBV30 and J is TRBJ2-7; D is perhaps TRBD1 (6 bases). The V and J ends lost 4 bases and 10 bases respectively, with 14 bases between them. The CDR3 is 11 residues long. The germline V gene encodes CDR1 GTSNPN and CDR2 SVGIG (reference sequence). In DNA form, the CDR3 reads TGTGCCTGGAATCAGGGGCGAGAACAGTACTTC. Translated: CAWNQGREQYF.

This clonotype was observed at least ten times. V is TRBV19 and J is TRBJ1-2; maybe TRBD1 (5 bases). The CDR3 totals 12 residues. Germline CDR1 reads LNHDA; CDR2 reads SQIVND (reference sequence). Between the trimmed V and J ends, which lost 4 bases and 10 bases, there was a span of 13 bases. The CDR3 loop reads CASSSRDGLYTF. CDR3 in DNA: TGTGCCAGTAGTAGCCGGGACGGACTCTACACCTTC.

Ten or more counts support this clonotype. The V and J genes are TRBV5-8 and TRBJ1-6, with D possibly matching TRBD1 (5 bases). Between the trimmed V and J ends, which lost 5 bases and 7 bases, there was a span of 7 bases. Germline loops: CDR1 SGHTS, CDR2 YDEGEE. The CDR3 is 12 residues long. CDR3: CASSHRNSPLHF. CDR3 in DNA: TGTGCCAGCAGTCACAGGAATTCACCCCTCCACTTT.

The sample holds many counts of this clonotype. V is TRBV5-1 and J is TRBJ2-7; D is ambiguous. The ends were cut back, 1 base at V and 3 bases at J, with 17 bases in the middle. The CDR3 extends over 16 amino acids. Germline CDR1 reads SGHRS; CDR2 reads YFSETQ. The CDR3 spells CASSLPIGKVSYEQYF. DNA for the CDR3: TGCGCCAGCAGCTTGCCCATTGGAAAGGTGAGCTACGAGCAGTACTTC.

This clonotype was recorded many times. V gene TRBV6-5 combines with J gene TRBJ2-3; D gene ambiguous. This CDR3 has 14 residues. Germline assignment: CDR1 MNHEY and CDR2 SVGAGI. V lost 6 bases, J lost 0 bases, and 10 bases lay in between. The CDR3: CASSQQSSTDTQYF. CDR3 nucleotides: TGTGCCAGCAGCCAACAATCTAGCACAGATACGCAGTATTTT.

This clonotype was detected only a few times. The chain is built from TRBV20-1 and TRBJ1-1; no definite D call. Germline lookup yields CDR1 DFQATT and CDR2 SNEGSKA (reference sequence). Trimming cost V 6 bases and J 7 bases, with 18 bases left between them. The CDR3 totals 13 residues. CDR3 loop: CSAPFFMLSEAFF. The CDR3 bases are TGCAGTGCCCCGTTTTTTATGCTCAGTGAAGCTTTCTTT.

There are many counts of this clonotype. The gene calls are TRBV20-1 and TRBJ2-4; no firm D call. Germline loops: CDR1 DFQATT, CDR2 SNEGSKA (reference sequence). This CDR3 comprises 13 residues. V was cut by 6 bases and J by 0 bases, with 9 bases left in between. CDR3 in DNA: TGCAGTGCACTACCCCTAGCCAAAAACATTCAGTACTTC. Translated, it gives CSALPLAKNIQYF.

The sample holds many counts of this clonotype. The J gene is TRBJ2-1, the V gene TRBV29-1; D perhaps matches TRBD1 (5 bases). Between the trimmed V and J ends, which lost 6 bases and 3 bases, there was a span of 15 bases. The germline V gene encodes CDR1 SQVTM and CDR2 ANQGSEA. The CDR3 contains 14 residues. CDR3 loop: CSVARGLSYNEQFF. For the CDR3, the DNA is TGCAGCGTCGCAAGGGGCCTTAGCTACAATGAGCAGTTCTTC.

This clonotype was seen ten or more times. The chain couples TRBV10-3 to TRBJ1-1; D uncertain. Germline CDR1 reads ENHRY; CDR2 reads SYGVKD. Trimming shortened V by 3 bases and J by 1 base, and 12 bases separated the two germline ends. CDR3 size: 15 residues. Here the CDR3 DNA reads TGTGCCATCAGTGATTCCGCCAGGACGAACACTGAAGCTTTCTTT. Protein product: CAISDSARTNTEAFF.